Only one count was recorded for the clone carrying this T cell receptor beta chain. Its antigen remains unidentified. The CDR3 is 17 residues long. CDR1 and CDR2 from the germline V gene are SGDLS and YYNGEE. V lost 5 bases to trimming and J lost 9 bases, with 28 bases between them. The naive CD8 population came from CD45RO-negative cells selected for CCR7, without terminally differentiated effector memory CD45RA+ cells. This table comes from immunoSEQ multiplex PCR, and its TCRdb copy is limited to in-frame clones, with some not included. This sample has around 2,000,000 clones, with about 95% found just once. This entry belongs to a study of shared clonotypes between healthy human individuals. Study results and caveats: Clonotypes not shared had lower generation probabilities than those common to all four donors. The naive CD4 repertoires of several donors were compared, and around 5.1% of clonotypes were shared.

The chain carries TRBV9 and TRBJ2-3, with D possibly TRBD2 on 5 matching bases. The specimen was naive CD8+ T cells sorted from blood. This receptor was taken from a man aged 18 to 29 in good health. The DNA for the CDR3 is TGTGCCAGCAGTGAGGGCCCTCCTCCACAAGTTTCTGGCACGCAGTATTTT. Its protein product is CASSEGPPPQVSGTQYF. The full variable domain, completed using reference TRBV9 and TRBJ2-3, is DSGVTQTPKHLITATGQRVTLRCSPRSGDLSVYWYQQSLDQGLQFLIQYYNGEERAKGNILERFSAQQFPDLHSELNLSSLELGDSALYFCASSEGPPPQVSGTQYFGPGTRLTVL.